The next 24 T cell receptor beta chains were all read from a single sample in a study of T cells in localized non-small cell lung cancer. Profiled with immunoSEQ multiplex PCR; TCRdb holds only in-frame clones, not every one. The repertoire includes fewer than 35,000 clones, around 87% of them detected once, and roughly 17% sits in the top ten. Material: peripheral blood mononuclear cells, obtained before any cancer treatment. Receptors were obtained from a man aged 40 to 69 with stage III lung adenocarcinoma.

The gene calls are TRBV27 and TRBJ2-1, with D tentatively TRBD2 (5 bases). CDR1 is MNHEY, CDR2 SMNVEV, per germline (reference sequence). The CDR3 is 14 residues long. With 2 bases removed from V and 8 bases from J, the gap between germline ends came to 13 bases. The CDR3 protein is CASSLRETSHEQFF. DNA of the CDR3: TGTGCCAGCAGTTTAAGGGAGACGTCCCATGAGCAGTTCTTC.

The rearrangement joins TRBV18 to TRBJ2-3, with TRBD2 identical over 8 bases. The junction had 4 bases not matched to a gene; V was cut back by 6 bases and J by 2 bases. The CDR3 is 14 amino acids. Germline V CDR1 and CDR2: KGHSH, LQKENI. This chain's CDR3 is CASSSSGPTDTQYF. The DNA of the CDR3 is TGTGCCAGCTCCTCTAGCGGGCCCACAGATACGCAGTATTTT.

V gene TRBV30 combines with J gene TRBJ2-5, with TRBD1 matching 7 bases. The germline V gene encodes CDR1 GTSNPN and CDR2 SVGIG (reference sequence). This CDR3 spans 12 amino acids. The junction had 4 bases not matched to a gene; V was cut back by 7 bases and J by 2 bases. CDR3 DNA: TGTGCCTTGACAGGGAATCAAGAGACCCAGTACTTC. It specifies CALTGNQETQYF.

Notes on this clone: One end of the junction varies from germline; a read error may be responsible. The rearrangement links TRBV7-7 to TRBJ1-3; D may be TRBD1 (5 bases). The germline CDR1 and CDR2 sequences are SSHAT and FNYEAQ (reference sequence). The CDR3 sequence is 15 residues long. The CDR3: CASSLAGGSGNTIYF. The CDR3 region has the DNA TGTGCTAGCAGCTTAGCGGGGGGTTCGGGAAACACCATATATTTT.

This clone has just one count. This rearrangement joins TRBV19 to TRBJ1-1; D is unclear. Germline CDR1 and CDR2: LNHDA and SQIVND (reference sequence). CDR3 length: 14 amino acids. V was clipped by 3 bases and J by 2 bases, with 10 bases between them. CDR3 protein: CASSILTENTEAFF. The CDR3 nucleotides read TGTGCCAGTAGTATTTTAACGGAAAACACTGAAGCTTTCTTT.

The rearrangement uses TRBV5-6 and TRBJ2-5, with D uncertain. V was shortened by 2 bases and J by 3 bases, with 14 bases between the two germline ends. This CDR3 spans 15 amino acids. The germline CDR1 and CDR2 sequences are SGHDT and YYEEEE. CDR3 loop: CASSLISVAEETQYF. The CDR3 nucleotides read TGTGCCAGCAGCTTAATTTCCGTTGCAGAAGAGACCCAGTACTTC.

The J gene is TRBJ1-2, the V gene TRBV5-6; 12 nucleotides match TRBD1. Trimming removed 6 bases from V and 7 bases from J; junction bases left unmatched: 10. From germline, CDR1 is SGHDT and CDR2 YYEEEE. The CDR3 covers 15 residues. CDR3 sequence: CASNSLGTGGSGYTF. The DNA of the CDR3 is TGTGCCAGCAACTCTCTAGGGACAGGGGGCAGTGGCTACACCTTC.

V and J are TRBV30 and TRBJ2-5, with 8 positions matching TRBD1. The germline CDR1 and CDR2 sequences are GTSNPN and SVGIG (reference sequence). This CDR3 contains 15 residues. V lost 3 bases, J lost 5 bases, and 11 bases stayed unmatched. Here the CDR3 DNA reads TGTGCCTGGAGGAGAAACTCGGGACAGGCGGAGACCCAGTACTTC. Its protein is CAWRRNSGQAETQYF.

The V gene is TRBV7-9, the J gene TRBJ2-3, with TRBD1 identical over 11 bases. The V gene end was trimmed by 4 bases and the J gene end by 5 bases; junction bases not matched to a gene: 5. The CDR3 is 15 amino acids. Germline CDR1 SEHNR, CDR2 FQNEAQ (reference sequence). This CDR3 is CASSSGTGGRDTQYF. The DNA for the CDR3 is TGTGCCAGCAGCTCCGGGACAGGGGGAAGAGATACGCAGTATTTT.

This clone was counted a few times. V is TRBV4-2 and J is TRBJ1-5; no definite D call. Germline-derived CDR1 and CDR2 are LGHNA and YNFKEQ. The CDR3 loop spans 15 amino acids. V was pared by 1 base and J by 2 bases, with 9 bases between. The CDR3 bases are TGTGCCAGCAGCCAAGGAGAGTTGGGCAATCAGCCCCAGCATTTT. The encoded protein is CASSQGELGNQPQHF.

The chain uses TRBV30 and TRBJ1-5; a possible D gene is TRBD1 (5 bases). V was cut by 1 base and J by 5 bases, with 9 bases left in between. CDR3 length equals 13 residues. Germline V gene sequence: CDR1 GTSNPN, CDR2 SVGIG (reference sequence). Written as DNA, the CDR3 is TGTGCCTGGAGTGGGGGGGAAGATCAGCCCCAGCATTTT. Its translation is CAWSGGEDQPQHF.

The genes are TRBV12-5 and TRBJ2-7; tentative D call: TRBD2 (6 bases). CDR1 and CDR2 from the germline V gene are LGHNT and FRNRAP. This CDR3 has 14 residues. V lost 0 bases, J lost 7 bases, and 13 bases lay in between. In nucleotides, the CDR3 is TGTGCTAGTGGTTTGGTACCGGGCGCGGGGGAGCAGTACTTC. Its translation is CASGLVPGAGEQYF.

DNA of the CDR3: TGCGCCAGCAGCCCCGGACAGACCCGCTCCTACAATGAGCAGTTCTTC. Protein sequence: CASSPGQTRSYNEQFF. The rearrangement joins TRBV4-3 to TRBJ2-1, with TRBD1 as a possible D gene (6 bases). CDR1 is LGHNA and CDR2 is YSLEER in the germline V gene. This CDR3 region has 16 residues. V was clipped by 4 bases and J by 0 bases, with 13 bases between them.

This clone was seen a handful of times. The genes are TRBV10-3 and TRBJ1-6, with 8 bases matching TRBD1. V shed 6 bases and J 8 bases; nucleotides not matched to a gene: 3. CDR1 ENHRY and CDR2 SYGVKD come from the germline V gene. This CDR3 is 13 amino acids long. DNA for the CDR3: TGTGCCATCAGGACAGGGGACTATTCACCCCTCCACTTT. Its translation is CAIRTGDYSPLHF.

The V call is TRBV4-2, the J call TRBJ2-1; D gene uncertain. CDR1 and CDR2 from the germline V gene are LGHNA and YNFKEQ. CDR3 length: 13 residues. V was clipped by 4 bases and J by 6 bases, with 10 bases between them. The CDR3 bases are TGTGCCAGCAGCCCCTTTAGGTTCAATGAGCAGTTCTTC. Translated, it gives CASSPFRFNEQFF.

This chain joins TRBV11-2 and TRBJ1-1; D may be TRBD1 (6 bases). The CDR3 sequence is 13 residues long. Trimming cost V 3 bases and J 8 bases, with 13 bases left between them. Germline V gene data show CDR1 as SGHAT and CDR2 as FQNNGV. The CDR3: CASSFKRDIEAFF. The CDR3 bases are TGTGCCAGCAGCTTCAAACGGGACATCGAAGCTTTCTTT. Supplemented by reference TRBV11-2 and TRBJ1-1, the full variable domain reads EAGVAQSPRYKIIEKRQSVAFWCNPISGHATLYWYQQILGQGPKLLIQFQNNGVVDDSQLPKDRFSAERLKGVDSTLKIQPAKLEDSAVYLCASSFKRDIEAFFGQGTRLTVV.

As DNA, the CDR3 is TGTGCCAGCAGTTGGACTAGCGGGGGGAATTACAATGAGCAGTTCTTC. Its protein is CASSWTSGGNYNEQFF. The J gene is TRBJ2-1, the V gene TRBV27, with TRBD2 matching 14 bases. With 4 bases clipped from V and 4 bases from J, the junction kept 3 bases outside the gene matches. The CDR3 runs to 16 residues. Looked up from germline, CDR1 is MNHEY and CDR2 is SMNVEV (reference sequence).

This clone was recorded once. The chain uses TRBV15 and TRBJ1-1; unclear D gene. CDR3 length equals 13 residues. V lost 1 base, J lost 2 bases, and 5 bases lay in between. CDR1 and CDR2 (germline): LNHNV, YYDKDF (reference sequence). CDR3 region: CATSRVGNTEAFF. DNA for the CDR3: TGTGCCACCAGCAGAGTAGGTAACACTGAAGCTTTCTTT. Full variable domain (remainder filled in from reference TRBV15 and TRBJ1-1): DAMVIQNPRYQVTQFGKPVTLSCSQTLNHNVMYWYQQKSSQAPKLLFHYYDKDFNNEADTPDNFQSRRPNTSFCFLDIRSPGLGDTAMYLCATSRVGNTEAFFGQGTRLTVV.

The chain recombines TRBV15 with TRBJ2-7; unclear D gene. The V end lost 1 base, the J end lost 5 bases, and 9 bases lay between the germline ends. Germline values: CDR1 LNHNV, CDR2 YYDKDF (reference sequence). This CDR3 spans 13 amino acids. The CDR3 spells CATSRVSGDEQYF. The CDR3 region has the DNA TGTGCCACCAGCAGAGTGTCCGGAGACGAGCAGTACTTC.

The rearrangement links TRBV28 to TRBJ2-7; maybe TRBD1 (6 bases). The CDR3 spans 13 residues. Germline-derived CDR1 and CDR2 are MDHEN and SYDVKM. Between the trimmed V and J ends, which lost 1 base and 5 bases, there was a span of 9 bases. CDR3 nucleotides: TGTGCCAGCAGTTTATCCAGGGGTCACGAGCAGTACTTC. This gives the protein CASSLSRGHEQYF.

The chain is built from TRBV12-5 and TRBJ2-1, with D perhaps assigned TRBD1 or TRBD2 (5 bases each). This CDR3 region has 18 residues. V was clipped by 0 bases and J by 2 bases, with 17 bases between them. Germline V gives CDR1 LGHNT, CDR2 FRNRAP. The CDR3 protein is CASGLVLWKGPTYNEQFF. The CDR3 DNA reads as TGTGCTAGTGGTTTGGTACTATGGAAGGGACCTACCTACAATGAGCAGTTCTTC. The whole variable domain, filled in from reference TRBV12-5 and TRBJ2-1, reads DARVTQTPRHKVTEMGQEVTMRCQPILGHNTVFWYRQTMMQGLELLAYFRNRAPLDDSGMPKDRFSAEMPDATLATLKIQPSEPRDSAVYFCASGLVLWKGPTYNEQFFGPGTRLTVL.

The V and J genes are TRBV29-1 and TRBJ2-7; 9 bases are shared with TRBD2. CDR1 and CDR2 (germline): SQVTM, ANQGSEA. The V segment lost 8 bases and the J segment 1 base; nucleotides outside the gene matches: 21. The CDR3 covers 18 residues. The CDR3 DNA reads as TGCAGCCTAACCTGGAGGACTCCTAGCGGGGCCTTTTCCTACGAGCAGTACTTC. Translation gives CSLTWRTPSGAFSYEQYF.

The V gene is TRBV7-2, the J gene TRBJ2-1; weak D call: TRBD2 (6 bases). Germline CDR1 reads SGHTA; CDR2 reads FQGNSA. This CDR3 is built from 16 residues. Trimming took off 5 bases at V and 5 bases at J, with 19 bases between the two ends. DNA of the CDR3: TGTGCCAGCAGCCCTGGGCTGCTTACGGGAGACAATGAGCAGTTCTTC. Its translation: CASSPGLLTGDNEQFF.

This clone was observed a handful of times. This sequence joins TRBV5-1 and TRBJ2-2; 7 bases map to TRBD1. After removal of 4 bases from V and 2 bases from J, the junction contained 11 bases not matched to a gene. CDR1 SGHRS and CDR2 YFSETQ come from the germline V gene. The CDR3 contains 17 residues. CDR3 region: CASSTRTGATNTGELFF. The CDR3 DNA sequence: TGCGCCAGCAGCACTCGGACAGGAGCAACCAACACCGGGGAGCTGTTTTTT.